These 27 T cell receptor beta chains came from one sample sequenced in a study of response to subunit inactivated influenza vaccine. A single record per CDR3 protein comes from TCRdb applying MiXCR to the RT-PCR reads. This table has around 580,000 distinct CDR3 sequences, approximately 12% appearing once. The source material was PBMCs from blood, sampled on the day of vaccination. These receptors were obtained from a man aged 50 to 60 who received an inactivated influenza vaccine.

The V and J genes are TRBV4-2 and TRBJ2-1, with 12 nucleotides matching TRBD2. Germline CDR1 reads LGHNA; CDR2 reads YNFKEQ. There are 17 residues in the CDR3. Unmatched junction bases numbered 4, after V lost 0 bases and J lost 4 bases. In DNA form, the CDR3 reads TGTGCCAGCAGCCAAGATCCTAGCGGGAGGGTGTACAATGAGCAGTTCTTC. Encoded protein: CASSQDPSGRVYNEQFF.

The rearrangement joins TRBV10-2 to TRBJ2-7; TRBD2 might be the D (6 bases). The CDR3 extends over 13 amino acids. Germline loops: CDR1 WSHSY, CDR2 SAAADI. V dropped 1 base and J dropped 7 bases, with 11 bases sitting between them. DNA of the CDR3: TGCGCCAGCAGTGAGTGGGGAGGCTGGGAGCAGTACTTC. Translation gives CASSEWGGWEQYF.

The chain has TRBV4-3 and TRBJ2-2; D possibly corresponds to TRBD2 (6 bases). The CDR3 consists of 14 residues. V lost 1 base and J 6 bases, leaving 9 bases between the germline ends. In germline, CDR1 is LGHNA, CDR2 YSLEER. CDR3 bases: TGCGCCAGCAGCCAAGGCGGGGCGTCCGGGGAGCTGTTTTTT. It is translated as CASSQGGASGELFF.

This clonotype was counted many times. This chain uses TRBV25-1 with TRBJ2-7; weak D call: TRBD2 (5 bases). The germline V gene encodes CDR1 MGHDK and CDR2 SYGVNS. The germline V and J ends were trimmed by 1 base and 3 bases, with 16 bases remaining between them. The CDR3 spans 16 residues. The CDR3 here is CASSEFHLGGNYEQYF. CDR3 sequence (DNA): TGTGCCAGCAGTGAATTCCACCTTGGAGGAAACTACGAGCAGTACTTC.

This clonotype was detected many times. This chain joins TRBV4-3 and TRBJ2-1, with a possible D match to TRBD2 (5 bases). Germline V gene data show CDR1 as LGHNA and CDR2 as YSLEER. The V and J ends lost 0 bases and 6 bases respectively, with 12 bases between them. The CDR3 contains 15 residues. This CDR3 is CASSQEGSPANEQFF. The CDR3 nucleotides are TGCGCCAGCAGCCAAGAGGGGAGCCCGGCCAATGAGCAGTTCTTC.

This clonotype has a count of ten or more. The chain combines TRBV7-9 with TRBJ2-4; 7 bases line up with TRBD1. Germline trimming cut 3 bases from V and 0 bases from J; bases unmatched to any gene: 5. Germline V lookup: CDR1 SEHNR, CDR2 FQNEAQ (reference sequence). The length of the CDR3 is 16 residues. The CDR3 here is CASSFNRGSAKNIQYF. The CDR3 DNA reads as TGTGCCAGCAGCTTTAACAGGGGTTCAGCCAAAAACATTCAGTACTTC.

This clonotype was found many times. This chain joins TRBV11-2 and TRBJ2-1; TRBD2 matches at 14 bases. The CDR3 runs 18 residues. Germline trimming cut 4 bases from V and 8 bases from J; bases unmatched to any gene: 13. Germline CDR1 reads SGHAT; CDR2 reads FQNNGV. CDR3 residues: CASSSTGLAGAFSHEQFF. In nucleotides, the CDR3 is TGTGCCAGCAGCTCCACGGGACTAGCGGGAGCCTTTAGCCATGAGCAGTTCTTC.

CDR3 region: CASSLRFVLGTVQYF. In nucleotides, the CDR3 is TGTGCCAGCAGCCTTCGTTTTGTGCTGGGAACGGTTCAGTACTTC. The V gene is TRBV3-1, the J gene TRBJ2-4; D is undetermined. Per the germline V gene, CDR1 is LGHDT and CDR2 is YNNKEL (reference sequence). V dropped 4 bases and J dropped 11 bases, with 21 bases sitting between them. The length of the CDR3 is 15 residues.

Only a few counts were recorded for this clonotype. This chain links TRBV6-2 or TRBV6-3 with TRBJ2-7; D call uncertain. The CDR3 has 13 residues. Trimming cost V 6 bases and J 2 bases, with 11 bases left between them. Germline CDR1 reads MNHEY; CDR2 reads SVGEGT. CDR3 nucleotide sequence: TGTGCCAGCAGGCGCGGTGCGACCTACGAGCAGTACTTC. This sequence encodes CASRRGATYEQYF.

This clonotype occurred a few times. The chain links TRBV6-5 to TRBJ2-3, with D perhaps TRBD1 (5 bases). The V end was cut by 5 bases, the J end by 0 bases, with 18 bases between. Germline V gene sequence: CDR1 MNHEY, CDR2 SVGAGI. The CDR3 contains 17 residues. CDR3 residues: CASSNQRGGWSTDTQYF. DNA for the CDR3: TGTGCCAGCAGTAACCAAAGGGGTGGTTGGAGCACAGATACGCAGTATTTT.

Ten or more counts support this clonotype. The rearrangement links TRBV5-5 to TRBJ2-3; D perhaps matches TRBD2 (5 bases). Trimming removed 6 bases from V and 2 bases from J, with 16 bases in between. This CDR3 has 15 amino acids. Per germline, CDR1 SGHKS and CDR2 YYEKEE (reference sequence). The CDR3 loop reads CASTPLPGNTDTQYF. The CDR3 DNA follows: TGTGCCAGCACCCCATTACCGGGGAACACAGATACGCAGTATTTT.

This clonotype occurred a few times. V and J are TRBV20-1 and TRBJ2-7; D gene unclear. The CDR3 loop spans 11 amino acids. Trimming shortened V by 2 bases and J by 3 bases, and 5 bases separated the two germline ends. Germline loops: CDR1 DFQATT, CDR2 SNEGSKA (reference sequence). The CDR3, as DNA: TGCAGTGCTAGACTACTCTACGAGCAGTACTTC. This encodes CSARLLYEQYF.

Many counts were recorded for this clonotype. This CDR3 is CATSDGTNTGELFF. The CDR3 nucleotides read TGTGCCACCAGTGACGGTACGAACACCGGGGAGCTGTTTTTT. The chain joins TRBV24-1 to TRBJ2-2; D uncertain. V shed 4 bases and J shed 0 bases, with 5 bases lying between them. Germline lookup yields CDR1 KGHDR and CDR2 SFDVKD. The CDR3 sequence is 14 residues long.

The chain carries TRBV12-3 or TRBV12-4 and TRBJ1-6, with 7 bases that match TRBD1. Trimming cost V 6 bases and J 8 bases; bases outside gene matches: 7. The CDR3 covers 14 residues. This CDR3 is CASSSGTEYSPLHF. The CDR3 bases are TGTGCCAGCAGCTCCGGGACAGAGTATTCACCCCTCCACTTT.

The chain combines TRBV20-1 with TRBJ2-5; 11 nucleotides agree with TRBD1. The trim removed 6 bases at V and 5 bases at J, leaving 8 bases unmatched. This CDR3 contains 14 residues. Per germline, CDR1 DFQATT and CDR2 SNEGSKA (reference sequence). The CDR3 DNA is TGCAGTGCGTGGACAGGGGGCATGAGGGAGACCCAGTACTTC. This translates into CSAWTGGMRETQYF.

This clonotype was observed a single time. This clone may be a read error of a much larger clone one base away. The V gene is TRBV10-3, the J gene TRBJ1-3; D unclear. The CDR3 is 12 residues long. The V end lost 10 bases, the J end lost 3 bases, and 10 bases lay between the germline ends. CDR1 and CDR2 (germline): ENHRY, SYGVKD. The CDR3 DNA reads as TGTGCCACGGGGAATGGTGGAAACACCATATATTTT. Translation: CATGNGGNTIYF.

V and J are TRBV12-3 or TRBV12-4 and TRBJ2-6; perhaps TRBD2 as D (6 bases). The length of the CDR3 is 15 residues. The V and J ends lost 6 bases and 4 bases respectively, with 13 bases between them. The CDR3 loop reads CASRPSGAGANVLTF. The DNA of the CDR3 is TGTGCCAGCAGACCCTCGGGAGCCGGGGCCAACGTCCTGACTTTC.

This clonotype showed up just a few times. The chain has TRBV19 and TRBJ2-1, with 13 bases aligning to TRBD2. V lost 6 bases and J lost 3; bases outside the gene matches: 2. CDR3 length: 15 amino acids. CDR1 LNHDA and CDR2 SQIVND come from the germline V gene (reference sequence). For the CDR3, the DNA is TGTGCCAGTAGGACTAGCGGGGGGAACTACAATGAGCAGTTCTTC. Its translation: CASRTSGGNYNEQFF.

This clonotype was detected ten times or more. The chain recombines TRBV4-2 with TRBJ1-3, with D hard to call. V was pared by 0 bases and J by 3 bases, with 12 bases between. The CDR3 has 16 residues. Per germline, CDR1 LGHNA and CDR2 YNFKEQ. The CDR3 spells CASSQDQSQLGNTIYF. CDR3 nucleotides: TGTGCCAGCAGCCAAGATCAGTCCCAGCTTGGAAACACCATATATTTT.

This clonotype was observed a few times. The CDR3 DNA follows: TGCGCCAGCAGCCCACTCTATTCGGGACAGGGGGCGCGGTACTATGGCTACACCTTC. Its translation is CASSPLYSGQGARYYGYTF. The V gene is TRBV4-3, the J gene TRBJ1-2, with TRBD1 matching 12 bases. Trimming removed 4 bases from V and 3 bases from J; junction bases left unmatched: 15. Germline V gene lookup returns CDR1 LGHNA and CDR2 YSLEER. The CDR3 runs 19 residues.

This chain links TRBV28 with TRBJ2-7; D not certain. Trimming left V 4 bases short and J 0 bases short, with 10 bases between. The CDR3 is 14 residues long. Germline loops: CDR1 MDHEN, CDR2 SYDVKM. The CDR3 nucleotides read TGTGCCAGCAGTTGGCAGTTCGACTCCTACGAGCAGTACTTC. It specifies CASSWQFDSYEQYF.

The chain is built from TRBV27 and TRBJ2-6; no clear D gene. Deletions cut 3 bases from V and 4 bases from J, with 4 bases between. CDR3 length: 13 amino acids. Germline V gene sequence: CDR1 MNHEY, CDR2 SMNVEV (reference sequence). This CDR3 is CASSFGGANVLTF. The CDR3 region has the DNA TGTGCCAGCAGTTTTGGGGGGGCCAACGTCCTGACTTTC.

CDR3 region: CASSPRLADTQYF. For the CDR3, the DNA is TGTGCCAGCAGCCCCCGACTAGCAGATACGCAGTATTTT. The rearrangement uses TRBV7-2 and TRBJ2-3; perhaps TRBD2 as D (6 bases). Between the trimmed V and J ends, which lost 5 bases and 4 bases, there was a span of 10 bases. This CDR3 is built from 13 residues. CDR1 and CDR2 from the germline V gene are SGHTA and FQGNSA.

In this sample, this clonotype turned up many times. The chain links TRBV29-1 to TRBJ2-7; 9 bases map to TRBD1. Germline CDR1 reads SQVTM; CDR2 reads ANQGSEA. The V segment lost 6 bases and the J segment 3 bases; nucleotides outside the gene matches: 6. The CDR3 is 13 residues long. The CDR3 spells CSVVDRGNYEQYF. In DNA form, the CDR3 reads TGCAGCGTGGTGGACAGGGGCAACTACGAGCAGTACTTC.

This clonotype has just a few counts. The J gene is TRBJ2-3, the V gene TRBV29-1, with 8 bases matching TRBD1. Trimming took 6 bases from V and 4 from J; bases not matched to a gene: 9. The length of the CDR3 is 14 residues. Germline CDR1 SQVTM, CDR2 ANQGSEA. The CDR3 sequence is CSVTDRAGPDTQYF. In nucleotides, the CDR3 is TGCAGCGTGACGGACAGGGCCGGTCCAGATACGCAGTATTTT.

This chain joins TRBV29-1 and TRBJ2-1; 10 bases fit TRBD2. This CDR3 contains 14 residues. The germline V gene has CDR1 SQVTM and CDR2 ANQGSEA. With 3 bases clipped from V and 5 bases from J, the junction kept 4 bases outside the gene matches. The CDR3 DNA reads TGCAGCGTTGACACTAGCGGGAACCACAATGAGCAGTTCTTC. This encodes CSVDTSGNHNEQFF.

A few counts support this clonotype. The chain employs TRBV5-1 and TRBJ1-4, with TRBD1 identical over 7 bases. After removal of 4 bases from V and 2 bases from J, the junction contained 5 bases not matched to a gene. Germline-derived CDR1 and CDR2 are SGHRS and YFSETQ. CDR3 size: 15 residues. In nucleotides, the CDR3 is TGCGCCAGCAGCGAGGGGGGACAGACTAATGAAAAACTGTTTTTT. This gives the protein CASSEGGQTNEKLFF. Based on the CDR3 plus reference TRBV5-1 and TRBJ1-4, the full variable domain is KAGVTQTPRYLIKTRGQQVTLSCSPISGHRSVSWYQQTPGQGLQFLFEYFSETQRNKGNFPGRFSGRQFSNSRSEMNVSTLELGDSALYLCASSEGGQTNEKLFFGSGTQLSVL.